The clone carrying this T cell receptor beta chain was seen a few times. Antigen specificity is unknown. The data derive from a study of response to subunit inactivated influenza vaccine. This CDR3 has 13 amino acids. V lost 10 bases, J lost 5 bases, and 11 bases stayed unmatched. TCRdb processed the RT-PCR reads anew with MiXCR; each CDR3 protein has one entry. The sample holds about 650,000 distinct CDR3 sequences; 12% to 15% are singletons and the top ten take around 7.6%. Findings and caveats of the study: Authors proposed each seasonal influenza vaccination draws in few new T cells.

The genes are TRBV12-3 or TRBV12-4 and TRBJ2-7; TRBD1 agrees at 7 bases. The sample in question was PBMCs from blood, obtained 14 to 15 days before vaccination. This clonotype originated in a man in his fifties or sixties who received an inactivated influenza vaccine. This CDR3 is CAIRSVRGHEQYF. The CDR3 bases are TGTGCCATCCGTTCAGTTAGGGGGCACGAGCAGTACTTC.